These 2 T cell receptor beta chains were sequenced from one sample in a study of OX40 agonist ivuxolimab in advanced cancers. Using immunoSEQ multiplex PCR, the repertoire was profiled, and TCRdb retains in-frame clones only, with some absent. The sample lists about 83,000 clones, about 90% occurring once. The sample here was CD4+ or CD8+ T cells sorted from blood, taken in a trial of the OX40 agonist ivuxolimab. The receptors were gathered from an adult with an advanced solid tumor such as melanoma, head and neck, liver or kidney cancer.

The V gene is TRBV6-1, the J gene TRBJ1-1; TRBD1 matches at 7 bases. The CDR3 is made up of 12 amino acids. The V and J ends lost 7 bases and 4 bases, in that order; junction bases with no gene match: 3. The germline gives CDR1 MNHNS, CDR2 SASEGT. CDR3 sequence: CASKTGSTEAFF. CDR3 coding DNA: TGTGCCAGCAAGACAGGGTCCACTGAAGCTTTCTTT.

The sample holds a few counts of this clone. The V gene is TRBV19, the J gene TRBJ1-2; TRBD1 matches at 7 bases. The CDR3 spans 13 residues. The V segment lost 11 bases and the J segment 6 bases; nucleotides outside the gene matches: 12. Looked up from germline, CDR1 is LNHDA and CDR2 is SQIVND (reference sequence). The CDR3 region is CASTGVYKDGYTF. In nucleotides, the CDR3 is TGTGCCTCAACAGGGGTTTATAAGGATGGCTACACCTTC.